This TCR beta chain was obtained from a study of T cells in women clearing cervical HPV infection. Study information: No precancer developed; the control's incident HPV16 infection cleared within 12 months.

The germline V gene encodes CDR1 LNHDA and CDR2 SQIVND (reference sequence). Trimming removed 6 bases at V and 1 base at J, with 9 bases between. CDR3 length: 13 amino acids. Remarks on this clone: Read coverage stops 3 residues before the CDR3 terminus; the germline J gene supplies the remainder.

Prevalent HPV16 infections were excluded; only incident single HPV16 infections included. TCRdb's table, derived via immunoSEQ multiplex PCR, lists solely in-frame clones and lacks some. The sample table sets out 45,000 to 55,000 clones. Source material: blood buffy coat. This receptor was taken from a woman aged 18-70 years with a cervical HPV16 infection that either progressed to CIN3+ or cleared (not recorded which). The chain carries TRBV19 and TRBJ1-1; D possibly corresponds to TRBD1 (5 bases). CDR3 protein: CASSRTRNTEAFF. Incomplete CDR3 DNA: TGTGCCAGTAGCCGGACACGGAACACTGAA.